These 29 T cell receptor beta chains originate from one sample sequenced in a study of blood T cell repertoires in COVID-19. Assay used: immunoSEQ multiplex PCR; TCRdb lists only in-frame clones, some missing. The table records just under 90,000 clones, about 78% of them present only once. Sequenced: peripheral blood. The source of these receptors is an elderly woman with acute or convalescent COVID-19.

DNA of the CDR3: TGCGCCAGCAGCTCGGGACTAGCGGGCCAGTCTCAGTTCTTC. As protein: CASSSGLAGQSQFF. The J gene is TRBJ2-1, the V gene TRBV5-1, with 12 bases identical to TRBD2. V shed 3 bases and J 13 bases; nucleotides not matched to a gene: 8. This CDR3 has 14 amino acids. The germline gives CDR1 SGHRS, CDR2 YFSETQ.

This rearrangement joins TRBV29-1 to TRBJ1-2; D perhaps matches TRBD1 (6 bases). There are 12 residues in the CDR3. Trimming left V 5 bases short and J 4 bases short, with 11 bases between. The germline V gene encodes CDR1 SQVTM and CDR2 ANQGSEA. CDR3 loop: CSVTGSGYGYTF. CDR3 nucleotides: TGCAGCGTTACAGGGTCCGGCTATGGCTACACCTTC. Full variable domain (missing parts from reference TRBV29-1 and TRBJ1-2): SAVISQKPSRDICQRGTSLTIQCQVDSQVTMMFWYRQQPGQSLTLIATANQGSEATYESGFVIDKFPISRPNLTFSTLTVSNMSPEDSSIYLCSVTGSGYGYTFGSGTRLTVV.

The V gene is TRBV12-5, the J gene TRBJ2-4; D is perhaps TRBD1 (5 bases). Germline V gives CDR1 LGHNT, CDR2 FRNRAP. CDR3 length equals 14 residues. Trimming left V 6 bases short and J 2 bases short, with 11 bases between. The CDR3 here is CASGQVGPKNIQYF. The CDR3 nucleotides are TGTGCTAGTGGACAGGTGGGGCCCAAAAACATTCAGTACTTC.

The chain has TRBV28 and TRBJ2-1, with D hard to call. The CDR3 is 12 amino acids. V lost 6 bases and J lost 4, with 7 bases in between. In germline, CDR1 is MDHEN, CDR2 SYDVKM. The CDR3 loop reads CASSHGYNEQFF. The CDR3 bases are TGTGCCAGCAGCCACGGGTACAATGAGCAGTTCTTC.

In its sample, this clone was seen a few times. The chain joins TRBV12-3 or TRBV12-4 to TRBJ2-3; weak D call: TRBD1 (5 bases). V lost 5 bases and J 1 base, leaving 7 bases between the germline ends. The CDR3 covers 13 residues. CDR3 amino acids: CASSLTGTDTQYF. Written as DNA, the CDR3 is TGTGCCAGCAGTCTGACAGGCACAGATACGCAGTATTTT.

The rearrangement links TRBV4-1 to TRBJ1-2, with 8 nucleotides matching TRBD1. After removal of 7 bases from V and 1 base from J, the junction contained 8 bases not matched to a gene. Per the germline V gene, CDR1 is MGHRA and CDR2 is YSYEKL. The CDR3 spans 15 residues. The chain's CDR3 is CASTGQGYSNYGYTF. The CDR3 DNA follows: TGCGCCAGCACCGGACAGGGATATAGTAACTATGGCTACACCTTC.

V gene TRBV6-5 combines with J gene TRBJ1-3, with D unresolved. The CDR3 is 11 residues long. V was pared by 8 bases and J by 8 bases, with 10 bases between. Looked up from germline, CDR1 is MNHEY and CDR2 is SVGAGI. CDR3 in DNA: TGTGCCAGCGCTCTATTAGACACCATATATTTT. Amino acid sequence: CASALLDTIYF.

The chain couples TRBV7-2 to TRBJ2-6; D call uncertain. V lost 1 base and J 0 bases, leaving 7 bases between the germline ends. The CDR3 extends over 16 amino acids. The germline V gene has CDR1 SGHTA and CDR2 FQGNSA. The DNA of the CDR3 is TGTGCCAGCAGCTTAGGGCGGTTCTCTGGGGCCAACGTCCTGACTTTC. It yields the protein CASSLGRFSGANVLTF.

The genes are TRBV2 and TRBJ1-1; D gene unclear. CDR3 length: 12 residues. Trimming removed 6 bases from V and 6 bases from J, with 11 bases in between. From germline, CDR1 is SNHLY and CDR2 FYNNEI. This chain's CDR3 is CASSLGESEAFF. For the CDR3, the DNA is TGTGCCAGCAGCCTTGGGGAGTCTGAAGCTTTCTTT.

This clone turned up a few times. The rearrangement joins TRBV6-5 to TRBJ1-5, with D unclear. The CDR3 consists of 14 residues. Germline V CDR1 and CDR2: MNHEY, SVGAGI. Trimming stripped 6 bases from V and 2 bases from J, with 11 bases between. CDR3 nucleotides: TGTGCCAGCAGGGGGAGCGTGGGCAATCAGCCCCAGCATTTT. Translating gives CASRGSVGNQPQHF.

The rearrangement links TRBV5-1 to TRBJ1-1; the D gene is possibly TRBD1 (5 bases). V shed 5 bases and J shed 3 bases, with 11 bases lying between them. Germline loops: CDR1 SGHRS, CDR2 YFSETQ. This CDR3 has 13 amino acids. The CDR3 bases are TGCGCCAGCAGATTCGACAGTTACACTGAAGCTTTCTTT. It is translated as CASRFDSYTEAFF. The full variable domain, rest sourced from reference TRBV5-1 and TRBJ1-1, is KAGVTQTPRYLIKTRGQQVTLSCSPISGHRSVSWYQQTPGQGLQFLFEYFSETQRNKGNFPGRFSGRQFSNSRSEMNVSTLELGDSALYLCASRFDSYTEAFFGQGTRLTVV.

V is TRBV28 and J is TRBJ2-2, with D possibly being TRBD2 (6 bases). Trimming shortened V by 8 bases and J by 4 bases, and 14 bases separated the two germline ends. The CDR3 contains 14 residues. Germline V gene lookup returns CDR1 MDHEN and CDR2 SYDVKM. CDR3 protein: CASSPVGGTGELFF. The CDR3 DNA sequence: TGTGCCAGCTCTCCCGTGGGGGGCACCGGGGAGCTGTTTTTT. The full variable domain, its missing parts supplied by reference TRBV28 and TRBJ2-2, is DVKVTQSSRYLVKRTGEKVFLECVQDMDHENMFWYRQDPGLGLRLIYFSYDVKMKEKGDIPEGYSVSREKKERFSLILESASTNQTSMYLCASSPVGGTGELFFGEGSRLTVL.

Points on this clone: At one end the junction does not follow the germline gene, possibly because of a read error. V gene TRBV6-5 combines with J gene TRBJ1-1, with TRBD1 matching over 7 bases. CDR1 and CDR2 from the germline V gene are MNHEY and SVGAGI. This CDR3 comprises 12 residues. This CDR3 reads CASTQSQGVTHF. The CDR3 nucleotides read TGTGCCAGCACCCAGAGTCAGGGGGTTACCCACTTT.

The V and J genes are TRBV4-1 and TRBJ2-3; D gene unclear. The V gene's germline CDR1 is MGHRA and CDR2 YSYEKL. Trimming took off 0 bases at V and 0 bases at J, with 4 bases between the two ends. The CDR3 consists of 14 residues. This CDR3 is CASSQETSTDTQYF. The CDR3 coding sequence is TGCGCCAGCAGCCAAGAGACTAGCACAGATACGCAGTATTTT.

DNA for the CDR3: TGTGCCAGCAGCCAGACAGGGGGCAATCAGCCCCAGCATTTT. It is translated as CASSQTGGNQPQHF. The chain employs TRBV14 and TRBJ1-5; the match to TRBD1 covers 8 bases. V shed 3 bases, J shed 2 bases, and the junction held 0 bases outside the gene matches. The CDR3 is 14 residues long. Per the germline V gene, CDR1 is SGHDN and CDR2 is FVKESK.

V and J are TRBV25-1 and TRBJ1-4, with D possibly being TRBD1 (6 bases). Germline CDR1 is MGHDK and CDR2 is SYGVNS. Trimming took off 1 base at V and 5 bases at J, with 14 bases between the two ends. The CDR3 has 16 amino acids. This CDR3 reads CASSELSRGSNEKLFF. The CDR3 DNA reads TGTGCCAGCAGTGAATTAAGTAGGGGGTCAAATGAAAAACTGTTTTTT.

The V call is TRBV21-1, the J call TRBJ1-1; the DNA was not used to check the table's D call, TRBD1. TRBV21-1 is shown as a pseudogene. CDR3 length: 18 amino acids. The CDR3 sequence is CASSLRQGIIYWNTEAFF. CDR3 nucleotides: TGTGCCAGCAGCCTGAGACAGGGGATAATTTATTGGAACACTGAAGCTTTCTTT.

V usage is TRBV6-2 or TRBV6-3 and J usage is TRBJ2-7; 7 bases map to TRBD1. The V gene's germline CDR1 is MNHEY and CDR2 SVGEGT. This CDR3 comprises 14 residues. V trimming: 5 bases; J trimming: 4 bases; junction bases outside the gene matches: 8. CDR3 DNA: TGTGCCAGCAGTCGACAGGGAATTGGTTACGAGCAGTACTTC. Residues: CASSRQGIGYEQYF.

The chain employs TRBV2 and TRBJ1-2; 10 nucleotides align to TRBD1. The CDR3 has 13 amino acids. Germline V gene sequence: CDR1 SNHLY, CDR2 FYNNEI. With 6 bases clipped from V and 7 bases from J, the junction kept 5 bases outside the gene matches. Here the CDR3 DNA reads TGTGCCAGCAGCCAGACAGGGGGCGTTGGCTACACCTTC. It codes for CASSQTGGVGYTF.

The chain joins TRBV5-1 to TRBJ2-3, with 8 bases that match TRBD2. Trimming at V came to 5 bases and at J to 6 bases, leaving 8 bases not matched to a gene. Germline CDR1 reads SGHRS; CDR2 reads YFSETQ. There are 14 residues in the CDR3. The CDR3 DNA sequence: TGCGCCAGCAGGTCCCAAGCGGGGGTGGATACGCAGTATTTT. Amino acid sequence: CASRSQAGVDTQYF.

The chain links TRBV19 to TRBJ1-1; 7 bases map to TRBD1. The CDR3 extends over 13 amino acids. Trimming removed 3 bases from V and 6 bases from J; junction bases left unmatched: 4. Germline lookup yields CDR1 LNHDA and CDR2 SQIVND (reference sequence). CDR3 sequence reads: CASSIRGLAEAFF. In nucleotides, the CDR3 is TGTGCCAGTAGTATTAGGGGGCTGGCTGAAGCTTTCTTT.

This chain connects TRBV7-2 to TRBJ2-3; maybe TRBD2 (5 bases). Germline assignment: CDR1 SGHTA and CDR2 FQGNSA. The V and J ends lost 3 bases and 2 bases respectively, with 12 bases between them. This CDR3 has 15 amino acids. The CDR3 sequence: CASSLQKGVTDTQYF. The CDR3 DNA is TGTGCCAGCAGCTTGCAAAAGGGAGTCACAGATACGCAGTATTTT. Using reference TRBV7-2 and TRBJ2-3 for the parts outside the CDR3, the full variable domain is GAGVSQSPSNKVTEKGKDVELRCDPISGHTALYWYRQSLGQGLEFLIYFQGNSAPDKSGLPSDRFSAERTGGSVSTLTIQRTQQEDSAVYLCASSLQKGVTDTQYFGPGTRLTVL.

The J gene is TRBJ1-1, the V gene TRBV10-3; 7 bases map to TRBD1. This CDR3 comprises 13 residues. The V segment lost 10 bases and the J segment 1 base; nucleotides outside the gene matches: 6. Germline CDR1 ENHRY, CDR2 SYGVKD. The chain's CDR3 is CATEAGGNTEAFF. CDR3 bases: TGTGCCACCGAGGCAGGGGGGAACACTGAAGCTTTCTTT.

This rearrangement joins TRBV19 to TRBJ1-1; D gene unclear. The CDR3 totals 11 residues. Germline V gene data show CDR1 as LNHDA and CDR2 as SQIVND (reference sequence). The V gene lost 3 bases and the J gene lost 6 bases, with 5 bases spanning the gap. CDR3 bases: TGTGCCAGTAGTATTCTCTCTGAAGCTTTCTTT. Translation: CASSILSEAFF.

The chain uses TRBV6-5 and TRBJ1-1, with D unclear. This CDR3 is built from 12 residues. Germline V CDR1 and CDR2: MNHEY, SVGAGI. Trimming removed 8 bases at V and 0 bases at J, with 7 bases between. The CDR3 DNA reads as TGTGCCAGCTTTTCGTTGAACACTGAAGCTTTCTTT. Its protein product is CASFSLNTEAFF.

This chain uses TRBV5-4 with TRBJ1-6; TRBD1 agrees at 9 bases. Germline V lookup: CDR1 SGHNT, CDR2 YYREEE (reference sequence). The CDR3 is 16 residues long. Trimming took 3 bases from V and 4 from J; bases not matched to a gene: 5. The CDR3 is CASSSGGTGYNSPLHF. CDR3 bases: TGTGCCAGCAGCTCCGGTGGGACAGGGTATAATTCACCCCTCCACTTT.

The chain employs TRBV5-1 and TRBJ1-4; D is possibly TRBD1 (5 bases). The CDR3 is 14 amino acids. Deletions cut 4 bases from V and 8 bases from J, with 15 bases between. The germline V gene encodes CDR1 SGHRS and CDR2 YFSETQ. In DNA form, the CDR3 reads TGCGCCAGCAGCCCGGGACCCGGAGGGGAAAAACTGTTTTTT. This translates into CASSPGPGGEKLFF. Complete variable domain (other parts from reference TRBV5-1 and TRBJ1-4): KAGVTQTPRYLIKTRGQQVTLSCSPISGHRSVSWYQQTPGQGLQFLFEYFSETQRNKGNFPGRFSGRQFSNSRSEMNVSTLELGDSALYLCASSPGPGGEKLFFGSGTQLSVL.

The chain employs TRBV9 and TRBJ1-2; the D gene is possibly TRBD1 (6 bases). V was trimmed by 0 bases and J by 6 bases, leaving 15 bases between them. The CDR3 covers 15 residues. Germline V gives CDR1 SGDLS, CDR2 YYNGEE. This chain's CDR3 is CASSVVVGDIHGYTF. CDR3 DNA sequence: TGTGCCAGCAGCGTAGTCGTTGGGGACATTCATGGCTACACCTTC.

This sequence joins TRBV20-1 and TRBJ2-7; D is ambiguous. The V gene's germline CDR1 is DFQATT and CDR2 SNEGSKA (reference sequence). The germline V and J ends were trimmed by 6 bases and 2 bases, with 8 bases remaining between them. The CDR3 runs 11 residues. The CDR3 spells CSASPAYEQYF. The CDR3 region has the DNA TGCAGTGCCTCCCCCGCCTACGAGCAGTACTTC.